Reported below is one TCR beta chain. The sample belongs to a study of identical twins. CDR1 and CDR2 from the germline V gene are LGHDT and YNNKEL (reference sequence). This CDR3 has 15 residues. Unmatched junction bases numbered 5, after V lost 1 base and J lost 5 bases. Using its own MiXCR run on the 5' RACE reads, TCRdb lists one record per CDR3 protein. The sample shows 600,000 to 700,000 distinct CDR3 sequences, around 20% of them seen only once. The same data also went into a second study, on T cells expressing NK-cell markers. That work contributes: A range of roughly 1.0-8% of CD8+ T cells consisted of dominant NKG2C+ clonotypes in about six donors.

This sequence joins TRBV3-1 and TRBJ2-7, with 10 bases matching TRBD2. The receptor comes from a woman in her late teens or twenties in good health. The sample consisted of PBMCs. The CDR3 loop reads CASSQAPSGRHEQYF. In DNA form, the CDR3 reads TGTGCCAGCAGCCAAGCCCCTAGCGGGAGACACGAGCAGTACTTC.